These 23 T cell receptor beta chains originate from one sample sequenced in a study of T cell responses to AZD1222 COVID-19 vaccine. The data were produced by immunoSEQ multiplex PCR, yet TCRdb's version contains in-frame clones alone and is incomplete. The table has under 70,000 clones, over 60% seen once. Sequenced here: peripheral blood, sampled on day 0 of AZD1222 vaccination. The receptor set was obtained from an adult in good health.

This clone was recorded once. This sequence joins TRBV5-4 and TRBJ2-3; D unclear. The CDR3 has 16 residues. Per the germline V gene, CDR1 is SGHNT and CDR2 is YYREEE (reference sequence). Trimming removed 0 bases from V and 0 bases from J, with 11 bases in between. CDR3 nucleotide sequence: TGTGCCAGCAGCTTGGGCCCTCCCAGAAGCACAGATACGCAGTATTTT. This translates into CASSLGPPRSTDTQYF.

V and J are TRBV19 and TRBJ1-5; TRBD1 is a possible D gene (5 bases). Germline values: CDR1 LNHDA, CDR2 SQIVND (reference sequence). V lost 3 bases and J lost 0, with 12 bases in between. The CDR3 spans 16 residues. The CDR3 region is CASSIPGPYSNQPQHF. The CDR3 bases are TGTGCCAGTAGTATCCCAGGGCCGTATAGCAATCAGCCCCAGCATTTT.

The rearrangement uses TRBV7-2 and TRBJ2-1, with TRBD1 matching over 10 bases. This CDR3 has 15 amino acids. Germline trimming cut 0 bases from V and 5 bases from J; bases unmatched to any gene: 1. The V gene's germline CDR1 is SGHTA and CDR2 FQGNSA. The CDR3 region is CASSLAGTGDNEQFF. The DNA of the CDR3 is TGTGCCAGCAGCTTAGCTGGGACAGGGGACAATGAGCAGTTCTTC.

In its sample, this clone was seen a few times. The V call is TRBV29-1, the J call TRBJ2-7; 10 bases fit TRBD1. CDR1 and CDR2 (germline): SQVTM, ANQGSEA. Trimming removed 0 bases from V and 4 bases from J; junction bases left unmatched: 3. The CDR3 has 14 residues. CDR3 sequence: CSVEDLDRGYEQYF. CDR3 nucleotides: TGCAGCGTTGAAGATCTGGACAGGGGGTACGAGCAGTACTTC.

The gene calls are TRBV5-6 and TRBJ2-2, with 9 bases that match TRBD2. Germline V lookup: CDR1 SGHDT, CDR2 YYEEEE. The length of the CDR3 is 14 residues. V lost 4 bases to trimming and J lost 3 bases; unmatched junction nucleotides: 1. For the CDR3, the DNA is TGTGCCAGCAGCAGACTAGCGGACACCGGGGAGCTGTTTTTT. It codes for CASSRLADTGELFF.

The V call is TRBV19, the J call TRBJ2-3; a possible D gene is TRBD1 (6 bases). Germline V lookup: CDR1 LNHDA, CDR2 SQIVND (reference sequence). Trimming removed 4 bases from V and 2 bases from J, with 13 bases in between. CDR3 length equals 15 residues. CDR3 bases: TGTGCCAGTAGTACCAGGACAGCCGTCACAGATACGCAGTATTTT. This encodes CASSTRTAVTDTQYF. Full variable domain (remainder filled in from reference TRBV19 and TRBJ2-3): DGGITQSPKYLFRKEGQNVTLSCEQNLNHDAMYWYRQDPGQGLRLIYYSQIVNDFQKGDIAEGYSVSREKKESFPLTVTSAQKNPTAFYLCASSTRTAVTDTQYFGPGTRLTVL.

The chain is built from TRBV7-2 and TRBJ1-6; tentatively, D is TRBD1 (6 bases). This CDR3 contains 12 residues. With 8 bases removed from V and 7 bases from J, the gap between germline ends came to 9 bases. Germline loops: CDR1 SGHTA, CDR2 FQGNSA. CDR3 coding DNA: TGTGCCAGCGGTGGGACAAATTCACCCCTCCACTTT. Residues: CASGGTNSPLHF. The full variable domain, in which reference TRBV7-2 and TRBJ1-6 provide the parts outside the CDR3, is GAGVSQSPSNKVTEKGKDVELRCDPISGHTALYWYRQSLGQGLEFLIYFQGNSAPDKSGLPSDRFSAERTGGSVSTLTIQRTQQEDSAVYLCASGGTNSPLHFGNGTRLTVT.

This chain joins TRBV6-5 and TRBJ2-3; D is unresolved. Germline V gene sequence: CDR1 MNHEY, CDR2 SVGAGI. The V gene lost 8 bases and the J gene lost 1 base, with 13 bases spanning the gap. The CDR3 length is 14 residues. The CDR3 reads CASVKGLGTDTQYF. The CDR3 nucleotides read TGTGCCAGCGTTAAAGGCCTAGGCACAGATACGCAGTATTTT.

V and J are TRBV4-1 and TRBJ2-3; 9 nucleotides agree with TRBD2. In germline, CDR1 is MGHRA, CDR2 YSYEKL. The V gene end was trimmed by 7 bases and the J gene end by 5 bases; junction bases not matched to a gene: 10. This CDR3 region has 15 residues. CDR3 sequence reads: CASTPAGGQLDTQYF. The CDR3 DNA follows: TGCGCCAGCACCCCAGCGGGGGGCCAGTTAGATACGCAGTATTTT.

The rearrangement joins TRBV12-3 or TRBV12-4 to TRBJ2-3; D is unclear. V lost 6 bases, J lost 3 bases, and 10 bases lay in between. CDR3 length: 13 amino acids. CDR3 in DNA: TGTGCCAGCAGCCCCCTGGGGACAGATACGCAGTATTTT. As protein: CASSPLGTDTQYF.

The chain employs TRBV27 and TRBJ1-1, with a weak D call TRBD1 (5 bases). The CDR3 runs 11 residues. Per germline, CDR1 MNHEY and CDR2 SMNVEV (reference sequence). The V gene lost 7 bases and the J gene lost 8 bases, with 11 bases spanning the gap. CDR3 residues: CASNTGGEAFF. CDR3 DNA: TGTGCCAGCAATACAGGTGGAGAAGCTTTCTTT.

CDR3 in amino acids: CASSQVAGGYTGELFF. CDR3 sequence (DNA): TGTGCCAGCAGCCAAGTGGCGGGGGGATACACCGGGGAGCTGTTTTTT. The gene calls are TRBV3-1 (or the pseudogene TRBV3-2) and TRBJ2-2; 8 bases are a match to TRBD2. Germline V CDR1 and CDR2: LGHDT, YNNKEL (reference sequence). V dropped 1 base and J dropped 3; count of bases not matched to a gene: 4. This CDR3 contains 16 residues.

The J gene is TRBJ2-1, the V gene TRBV4-1, with TRBD2 matching over 11 bases. Germline V gene sequence: CDR1 MGHRA, CDR2 YSYEKL. V gave up 5 bases and J gave up 8 bases; unmatched junction bases: 8. CDR3 size: 15 residues. CDR3 DNA: TGCGCCAGCAGCTACACTAGCGGGGGCGGGGATGAGCAGTTCTTC. Translated, it gives CASSYTSGGGDEQFF.

The rearrangement links TRBV10-3 to TRBJ2-3; TRBD2 might be the D (7 bases). The CDR3 runs to 15 residues. Germline CDR1 is ENHRY and CDR2 is SYGVKD. V lost 2 bases, J lost 4 bases, and 13 bases lay in between. CDR3 in DNA: TGTGCCATCAGTGAGGTGGGGGGGCCCTCAGATACGCAGTATTTT. Its protein product is CAISEVGGPSDTQYF.

The genes are TRBV3-1 (or the pseudogene TRBV3-2) and TRBJ2-2; D is unresolved. The CDR3 loop spans 14 amino acids. Germline V gene lookup returns CDR1 LGHDT and CDR2 YNNKEL (reference sequence). V was trimmed by 2 bases and J by 4 bases, leaving 8 bases between them. The CDR3 region has the DNA TGTGCCAGCAGCCAATTGCGTACCACCGGGGAGCTGTTTTTT. Translated: CASSQLRTTGELFF.

The chain links TRBV7-8 to TRBJ2-7, with D hard to call. V was cut by 5 bases and J by 1 base, with 6 bases left in between. Germline V lookup: CDR1 SGHVS, CDR2 FQNEAQ. The CDR3 spans 12 residues. The CDR3 DNA is TGTGCCAGCAGCCTACAGTCCTACGAGCAGTACTTC. Its protein product is CASSLQSYEQYF.

This chain links TRBV25-1 with TRBJ2-7; maybe TRBD1 (5 bases). V was pared by 3 bases and J by 2 bases, with 11 bases between. Germline CDR1 is MGHDK and CDR2 is SYGVNS. This CDR3 spans 14 amino acids. CDR3: CASSDQGLTYEQYF. The DNA of the CDR3 is TGTGCCAGCAGTGACCAGGGATTAACCTACGAGCAGTACTTC.

The genes are TRBV28 and TRBJ1-1; TRBD1 matches at 8 bases. There are 17 residues in the CDR3. Losses at the gene ends were 7 bases for V and 4 bases for J; bases not matched to a gene: 17. Germline V gene data show CDR1 as MDHEN and CDR2 as SYDVKM. This chain's CDR3 is CASNSAGGAVGITEAFF. In DNA, the CDR3 is TGTGCCAGCAATAGCGCAGGGGGCGCGGTAGGGATCACTGAAGCTTTCTTT. Filled out from reference TRBV28 and TRBJ1-1, the complete variable domain reads DVKVTQSSRYLVKRTGEKVFLECVQDMDHENMFWYRQDPGLGLRLIYFSYDVKMKEKGDIPEGYSVSREKKERFSLILESASTNQTSMYLCASNSAGGAVGITEAFFGQGTRLTVV.

The J gene is TRBJ1-1, the V gene TRBV4-1, with D unclear. The CDR3 covers 12 residues. In germline, CDR1 is MGHRA, CDR2 YSYEKL. V was pared by 5 bases and J by 1 base, with 5 bases between. The CDR3 is CASSWGNTEAFF. DNA of the CDR3: TGCGCCAGCAGCTGGGGGAACACTGAAGCTTTCTTT.

The V and J genes are TRBV4-3 and TRBJ2-3, with 8 positions matching TRBD1. There are 16 residues in the CDR3. The germline V gene encodes CDR1 LGHNA and CDR2 YSLEER. V lost 3 bases, J lost 2 bases, and 7 bases stayed unmatched. In nucleotides, the CDR3 is TGCGCCAGCAGCCACCTGACAGGGGAATACACAGATACGCAGTATTTT. Its translation is CASSHLTGEYTDTQYF.

The CDR3 loop reads CASSVEVGTASYEQYF. DNA for the CDR3: TGTGCCAGCAGCGTAGAAGTAGGGACAGCCTCCTACGAGCAGTACTTC. The rearrangement joins TRBV9 to TRBJ2-7; TRBD1 matches 7 bases. CDR3 length: 16 residues. Germline V gene data show CDR1 as SGDLS and CDR2 as YYNGEE. The J segment lost 0 bases and the V segment lost 0 bases, leaving 6 bases of the junction unmatched.

The V and J genes are TRBV7-2 and TRBJ1-5; D is unresolved. Germline V gene lookup returns CDR1 SGHTA and CDR2 FQGNSA. V lost 3 bases to trimming and J lost 5 bases, with 11 bases between them. The CDR3 is made up of 14 amino acids. CDR3 nucleotide sequence: TGTGCCAGCAGCTTTGAGGCAGGCTATCAGCCCCAGCATTTT. Amino acid sequence: CASSFEAGYQPQHF.

The V gene is TRBV28, the J gene TRBJ1-2; unclear D gene. The germline V gene has CDR1 MDHEN and CDR2 SYDVKM. This CDR3 has 12 amino acids. V dropped 3 bases and J dropped 8 bases, with 10 bases sitting between them. CDR3 coding DNA: TGTGCCAGCAGTTTCCGACTGGAAGGCTACACCTTC. It translates to CASSFRLEGYTF.